Presented here are 20 T cell receptor beta chains from one specimen sequenced in a study of tumor-infiltrating lymphocytes in oesophageal squamous cell carcinoma. TCRdb called the PCR reads again in MiXCR, with one record for every CDR3 protein. Of roughly 21,000 distinct CDR3 sequences listed, roughly two fifths are singletons. The sample was esophageal tumor tissue. These TCRs come from a male donor with esophageal squamous cell carcinoma.

This clonotype was counted ten times or more. The chain's CDR3 is CASPGGLQFF. The DNA of the CDR3 is TGTGCCAGTCCAGGGGGTCTGCAGTTCTTC. This rearrangement joins TRBV19 to TRBJ2-1, with 7 bases fitting TRBD1. The CDR3 length is 10 residues. From germline, CDR1 is LNHDA and CDR2 SQIVND (reference sequence). Trimming at V came to 8 bases and at J to 12 bases, leaving 4 bases not matched to a gene.

This rearrangement joins TRBV7-3 to TRBJ2-1; maybe TRBD1 (6 bases). The DNA end is more similar to TRBJ2-5, so the J call may be wrong. Germline CDR1 and CDR2: SGHTA and FQGTGA. The CDR3 extends over 13 amino acids. The CDR3: CASSLDSQETQYF. The DNA for the CDR3 is TGTGCCAGCAGCTTGGACAGCCAAGAGACCCAGTACTTC.

This clonotype was seen once. The rearrangement uses TRBV27 and TRBJ1-2; weak D call: TRBD1 (5 bases). The CDR3 contains 17 residues. V gave up 1 base and J gave up 5 bases, with 20 bases separating them. In germline, CDR1 is MNHEY, CDR2 SMNVEV (reference sequence). CDR3 coding DNA: TGTGCCAGCAGTTTATATCACCTCGGCAGGGCCTCATATGGCTACACCTTC. This codes for CASSLYHLGRASYGYTF.

At least ten counts were recorded for this clonotype. The chain couples TRBV11-2 to TRBJ2-5; TRBD2 agrees at 13 bases. Germline assignment: CDR1 SGHAT and CDR2 FQNNGV. CDR3 size: 16 residues. Unmatched junction bases numbered 6, after V lost 3 bases and J lost 5 bases. CDR3 protein: CASSFGGLAGVETQYF. The CDR3 DNA is TGTGCCAGCAGCTTTGGCGGACTAGCGGGAGTGGAGACCCAGTACTTC. The variable domain in full, completed from reference TRBV11-2 and TRBJ2-5, reads EAGVAQSPRYKIIEKRQSVAFWCNPISGHATLYWYQQILGQGPKLLIQFQNNGVVDDSQLPKDRFSAERLKGVDSTLKIQPAKLEDSAVYLCASSFGGLAGVETQYFGPGTRLLVL.

This clonotype is classed as medium-sized. The chain joins TRBV7-8 to TRBJ2-7; tentative D call: TRBD2 (6 bases). The CDR3 consists of 13 residues. CDR1 is SGHVS and CDR2 is FQNEAQ in the germline V gene. V lost 6 bases, J lost 3 bases, and 12 bases lay in between. The DNA of the CDR3 is TGTGCCAGCAGGGGCGGGGAGGACTACGAGCAGTACTTC. Protein product: CASRGGEDYEQYF.

The chain carries TRBV6-1 and TRBJ2-5, with 10 positions matching TRBD2. The DNA end is a closer match to TRBJ2-7, so the J assignment may be wrong. Germline V gene lookup returns CDR1 MNHNS and CDR2 SASEGT. CDR3 size: 19 residues. CDR3 loop: CASSERGWLAGVGDYEQYF. CDR3 in DNA: TGTGCCAGCAGTGAGCGGGGGTGGCTAGCGGGAGTTGGCGACTACGAGCAGTACTTC.

This rearrangement joins TRBV7-2 to TRBJ2-2; no firm D call. The CDR3 runs to 12 residues. The germline CDR1 and CDR2 sequences are SGHTA and FQGNSA. With 1 base removed from V and 7 bases from J, the gap between germline ends came to 4 bases. The CDR3 protein is CASSLEVGELFF. CDR3 coding DNA: TGTGCCAGCAGCTTAGAAGTCGGGGAGCTGTTTTTT.

The chain has TRBV5-1 and TRBJ2-7, with 9 bases that match TRBD2. CDR1 and CDR2 (germline): SGHRS, YFSETQ. The CDR3 has 21 amino acids. The ends lost 5 bases at V and 7 bases at J; junction bases unmatched: 31. The CDR3 sequence: CASSLRPISGSLIPSYNEQYF. Written as DNA, the CDR3 is TGCGCCAGCAGTTTACGACCGATTAGCGGGAGCCTGATTCCCTCTTACAATGAGCAGTACTTC. The full variable domain, its missing parts supplied by reference TRBV5-1 and TRBJ2-7, is KAGVTQTPRYLIKTRGQQVTLSCSPISGHRSVSWYQQTPGQGLQFLFEYFSETQRNKGNFPGRFSGRQFSNSRSEMNVSTLELGDSALYLCASSLRPISGSLIPSYNEQYFGPGTRLTVT.

The V gene is TRBV7-2, the J gene TRBJ2-5, with D possibly being TRBD2 (6 bases). The germline CDR1 and CDR2 sequences are SGHTA and FQGNSA. The V gene lost 4 bases and the J gene lost 5 bases, with 14 bases spanning the gap. The CDR3 is 14 residues long. The CDR3 nucleotides read TGTGCCAGCAGCTATGGACAAGGAGGGGAGACCCAGTACTTC. It codes for CASSYGQGGETQYF.

This rearrangement joins TRBV6-4 to TRBJ2-7; D unresolved. Judging by the DNA end, TRBJ2-1 fits better; the J call may be wrong. This CDR3 is 13 amino acids long. Germline CDR1 is MRHNA and CDR2 is SNTAGT. CDR3 loop: CASSDGDYNEQFF. CDR3 nucleotides: TGTGCCAGCAGTGACGGCGATTACAATGAGCAGTTCTTC.

The J gene is TRBJ2-5, the V gene TRBV12-3 or TRBV12-4; D ambiguous. This CDR3 contains 12 residues. Trimming took 4 bases from V and 4 from J, leaving 7 bases between them. The CDR3 sequence: CASSSLRETQYF. CDR3 DNA sequence: TGTGCCAGCAGTTCCCTGCGAGAGACCCAGTACTTC.

V gene TRBV30 combines with J gene TRBJ2-7, with TRBD2 identical over 10 bases. The J call may be wrong; the DNA end is better matched by TRBJ2-5. Germline CDR1 is GTSNPN and CDR2 is SVGIG (reference sequence). The CDR3 is 14 amino acids. CDR3 protein: CAWNPAGGLPTQYF. Written as DNA, the CDR3 is TGTGCCTGGAATCCAGCGGGGGGGCTTCCGACCCAGTACTTC.

V gene TRBV5-1 combines with J gene TRBJ2-7, with 8 bases that match TRBD2. The DNA matches TRBJ2-1 better at its end, which makes the J call doubtful. CDR3 size: 16 residues. Germline V gene lookup returns CDR1 SGHRS and CDR2 YFSETQ. The CDR3 spells CASSLSGTRGQEAQFF. As DNA, the CDR3 is TGCGCCAGCAGCTTGTCCGGGACTAGGGGACAAGAGGCCCAGTTCTTC.

This clonotype occurred many times. A read error is possible here, since a much larger clone lies one base away. V is TRBV6-6 and J is TRBJ2-5; the D is unclear. Trimming removed 0 bases at V and 11 bases at J, with 16 bases between. Germline loops: CDR1 MNHNY, CDR2 SVGAGI (reference sequence). CDR3 length: 14 residues. The CDR3 nucleotides are TGTGCCAGCAGTTACTCGTTAGGGAACAATGAGCAGTACTTC. Protein product: CASSYSLGNNEQYF.

This clonotype was recorded at least ten times. Since the CDR3 does not end with the conserved phenylalanine or tryptophan, this likely comes from a read error. The limits of the CDR3 on the DNA are not certain, so only TCRdb's listed CDR3 is given. The CDR3 region is CISVPEPPTPRDYGYTFGS. This sequence joins TRBV7-5 and TRBJ2-7. TRBV7-5 is a known pseudogene. With termini counted, the CDR3 has 19 amino acids.

This rearrangement joins TRBV7-2 to TRBJ2-1, with a tentative D call TRBD1 (6 bases). The J call may be wrong; the DNA end is better matched by TRBJ2-7. CDR3 size: 15 residues. Per the germline V gene, CDR1 is SGHTA and CDR2 is FQGNSA. The CDR3 bases are TGTGCCAGCAGCACAGCCTCGGACAGCGCCTACGAGCAGTACTTC. Its translation is CASSTASDSAYEQYF.

As concerns this clonotype: It is likely a read error, because the conserved phenylalanine at the end of the CDR3 is missing. The DNA is left out, because the CDR3 cannot be placed on it with certainty; the CDR3 is given as TCRdb lists it. This rearrangement joins TRBV11-3 to TRBJ1-1; the table calls TRBD1, which could not be checked here. The CDR3 comprises 17 residues, both ends counted. Germline loops: CDR1 SGHNT, CDR2 YENEEA. The CDR3 region is CASSFRELPTMSSSSGQ.

Details on this clonotype: The junction does not match germline at one end; this may be a read error. The V and J genes are TRBV7-7 and TRBJ2-7, with 7 positions matching TRBD1. The germline V gene has CDR1 SSHAT and CDR2 FNYEAQ (reference sequence). This CDR3 has 14 amino acids. The CDR3 DNA is TGTGCTAGCAGCTTAGGACAGGCCGGGTCACCCCTCCACTTC. The encoded protein is CASSLGQAGSPLHF.

This clonotype was seen ten or more times. This chain uses TRBV11-2 with TRBJ1-2; possible D gene TRBD1, 5 bases. Trimming pared 5 bases from V and 1 base from J, leaving 14 bases between. The CDR3 totals 15 residues. CDR1 is SGHAT, CDR2 FQNNGV, per germline. The CDR3 region is CASSLDRDHNYGYTF. For the CDR3, the DNA is TGTGCCAGCAGCCTGGACCGGGACCATAACTATGGCTACACCTTC.

This clonotype was observed many times. The genes are TRBV27 and TRBJ2-2; 8 nucleotides match TRBD2. CDR1 and CDR2 from the germline V gene are MNHEY and SMNVEV (reference sequence). V shed 3 bases, J shed 3 bases, and the junction held 9 bases outside the gene matches. The CDR3 is 17 amino acids. CDR3 protein: CASSLVRLAGYTGELFF. CDR3 bases: TGTGCCAGCAGTTTGGTTAGGTTAGCGGGGTACACCGGGGAGCTGTTTTTT.